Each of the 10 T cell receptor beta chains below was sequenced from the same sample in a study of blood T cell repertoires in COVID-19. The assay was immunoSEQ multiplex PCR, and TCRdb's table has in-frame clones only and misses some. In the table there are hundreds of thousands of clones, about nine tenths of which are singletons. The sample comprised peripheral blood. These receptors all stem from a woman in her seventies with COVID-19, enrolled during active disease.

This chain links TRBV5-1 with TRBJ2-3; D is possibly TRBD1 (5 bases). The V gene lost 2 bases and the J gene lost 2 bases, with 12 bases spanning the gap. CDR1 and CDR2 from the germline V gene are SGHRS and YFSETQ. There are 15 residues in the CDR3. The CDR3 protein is CASSLSATDTDTQYF. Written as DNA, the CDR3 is TGCGCCAGCAGCTTATCCGCGACAGACACAGATACGCAGTATTTT.

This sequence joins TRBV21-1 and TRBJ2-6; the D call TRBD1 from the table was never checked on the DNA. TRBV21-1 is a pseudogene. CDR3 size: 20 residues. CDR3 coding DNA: TGTGCCAGCAGCAAAGAAGCTAGGGCAGGGACAACTTCTGGGGCCAACGTCCTGACTTTC. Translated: CASSKEARAGTTSGANVLTF.

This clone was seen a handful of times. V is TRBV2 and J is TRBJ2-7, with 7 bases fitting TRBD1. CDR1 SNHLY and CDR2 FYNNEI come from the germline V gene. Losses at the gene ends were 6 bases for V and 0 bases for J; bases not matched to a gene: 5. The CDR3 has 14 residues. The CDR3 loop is CASRHRGLSYEQYF. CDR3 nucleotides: TGTGCCAGCAGGCACAGGGGTCTCTCCTACGAGCAGTACTTC.

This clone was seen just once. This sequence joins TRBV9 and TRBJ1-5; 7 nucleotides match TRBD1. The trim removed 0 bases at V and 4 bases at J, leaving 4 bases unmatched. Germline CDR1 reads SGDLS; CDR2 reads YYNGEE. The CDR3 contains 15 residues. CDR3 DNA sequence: TGTGCCAGCAGCGTAGAGGGGGCGCATAATCAGCCCCAGCATTTT. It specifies CASSVEGAHNQPQHF. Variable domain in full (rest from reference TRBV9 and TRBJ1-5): DSGVTQTPKHLITATGQRVTLRCSPRSGDLSVYWYQQSLDQGLQFLIQYYNGEERAKGNILERFSAQQFPDLHSELNLSSLELGDSALYFCASSVEGAHNQPQHFGDGTRLSIL.

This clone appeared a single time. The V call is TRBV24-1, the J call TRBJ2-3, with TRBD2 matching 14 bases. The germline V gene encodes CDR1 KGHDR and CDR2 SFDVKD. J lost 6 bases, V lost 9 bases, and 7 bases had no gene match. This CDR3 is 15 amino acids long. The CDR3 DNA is TGTGCCACCGGAGGACTAGCGGGGGGTTTGGATACGCAGTATTTT. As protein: CATGGLAGGLDTQYF.

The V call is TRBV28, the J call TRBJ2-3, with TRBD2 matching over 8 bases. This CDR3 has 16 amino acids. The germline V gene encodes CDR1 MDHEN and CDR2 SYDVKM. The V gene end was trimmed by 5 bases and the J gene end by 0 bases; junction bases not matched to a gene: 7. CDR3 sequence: CASSLSGAVSTDTQYF. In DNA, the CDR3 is TGTGCCAGCAGTCTTAGCGGGGCCGTCAGCACAGATACGCAGTATTTT. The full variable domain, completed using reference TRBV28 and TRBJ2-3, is DVKVTQSSRYLVKRTGEKVFLECVQDMDHENMFWYRQDPGLGLRLIYFSYDVKMKEKGDIPEGYSVSREKKERFSLILESASTNQTSMYLCASSLSGAVSTDTQYFGPGTRLTVL.

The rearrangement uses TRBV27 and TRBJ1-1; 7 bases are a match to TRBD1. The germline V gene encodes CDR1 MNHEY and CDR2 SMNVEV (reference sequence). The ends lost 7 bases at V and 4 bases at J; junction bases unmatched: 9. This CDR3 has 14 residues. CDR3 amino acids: CASNDRVGGTEAFF. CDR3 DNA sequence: TGTGCCAGCAATGACAGGGTCGGTGGCACTGAAGCTTTCTTT.

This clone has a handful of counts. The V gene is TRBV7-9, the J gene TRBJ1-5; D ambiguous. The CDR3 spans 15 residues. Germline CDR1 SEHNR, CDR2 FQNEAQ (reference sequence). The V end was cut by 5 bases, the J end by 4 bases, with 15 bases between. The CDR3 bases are TGTGCCAGCAGCCCCCTTGGCAGGCTTAATCAGCCCCAGCATTTT. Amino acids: CASSPLGRLNQPQHF.

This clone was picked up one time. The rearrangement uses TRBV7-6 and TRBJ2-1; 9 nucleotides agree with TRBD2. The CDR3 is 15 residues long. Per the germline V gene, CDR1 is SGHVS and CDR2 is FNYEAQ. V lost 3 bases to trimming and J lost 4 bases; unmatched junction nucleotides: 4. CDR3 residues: CASSFGAGGYNEQFF. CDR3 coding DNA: TGTGCCAGCAGCTTTGGTGCGGGGGGGTACAATGAGCAGTTCTTC.

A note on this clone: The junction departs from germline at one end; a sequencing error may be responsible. CDR3 amino acids: CASSVGSLSSNEQFF. The CDR3 DNA sequence: TGTGCCAGCAGCGTAGGTTCCCTTTCCTCCAATGAGCAGTTCTTC. This chain joins TRBV9 and TRBJ2-1; D unclear. CDR1 is SGDLS, CDR2 YYNGEE, per germline. The CDR3 runs to 15 residues.